The clone carrying this T cell receptor (beta chain) was found many times. Time point specified: newly diagnosed GD, antithyroid drugs for less than 3 months. RNA from PBMCs was the source of the TCR library. The data stem from a study of regulatory T cells in long-lasting Graves disease. TCR beta libraries were built with iRepertoire HTBI primers and Arm-PCR of CDR3 regions. TCRdb re-called the multiplex PCR reads with MiXCR, one entry per CDR3 protein. The profile shows about 210,000 distinct CDR3 sequences, approximately 19% of them singletons. V dropped 3 bases and J dropped 4 bases, with 12 bases sitting between them. This CDR3 contains 14 residues. The same sample was also used in a study of T cells in Graves' hyperthyroidism and ophthalmopathy.

The chain carries TRBV12-3 or TRBV12-4 and TRBJ1-2; D is possibly TRBD1 (5 bases). This receptor was taken from a woman aged 25 to 39 with Graves disease. Here the sequenced sample was peripheral blood mononuclear cells (PBMCs), taken at new diagnosis, from a patient treated with antithyroid drugs. CDR3 in amino acids: CASSFLGTGYGYTF. CDR3 bases: TGTGCCAGCAGTTTCCTAGGGACGGGCTATGGCTACACCTTC.